The next 3 T cell receptor beta chains were all read from a single sample in a study of blood T cells in healthy people across ages. PCR was performed a second time for roughly 7 to 12 cycles using a sample-barcoded 5' primer and a J-beta primer mix. MiXCR was run by TCRdb on the 5' RACE reads, yielding one entry per CDR3 protein. Counted here are approximately 1.5 million distinct CDR3 sequences, roughly 32% occurring once; the ten biggest clones make up about 11%. Material: blood. These receptors were obtained from a woman in her twenties or thirties in good health.

This clonotype was found a few times. The chain joins TRBV4-2 to TRBJ1-2, with TRBD1 identical over 9 bases. This CDR3 is built from 15 residues. The V segment lost 0 bases and the J segment 8 bases; nucleotides outside the gene matches: 7. CDR1 and CDR2 from the germline V gene are LGHNA and YNFKEQ. The CDR3 DNA reads TGTGCCAGCAGCCAAGATTTTGGACAGGGGAGAGGCTACACCTTC. This codes for CASSQDFGQGRGYTF.

CDR3: CASSNFQSSYEQYF. The CDR3 region has the DNA TGTGCCAGCAGTAACTTCCAAAGCTCCTACGAGCAGTACTTC. The rearrangement links TRBV6-1 to TRBJ2-7; D uncertain. V was shortened by 5 bases and J by 0 bases, with 11 bases between the two germline ends. The CDR3 has 14 residues. Looked up from germline, CDR1 is MNHNS and CDR2 is SASEGT.

For this clonotype: Possible read error: a much larger clone is one base away. V gene TRBV29-1 combines with J gene TRBJ2-5; TRBD2 might be the D (5 bases). Trimming stripped 5 bases from V and 2 bases from J, with 15 bases between. This CDR3 spans 14 amino acids. The germline CDR1 and CDR2 sequences are SQVTM and ANQGSEA. The CDR3 DNA is TGCAGCGTTCAAGCCGGACTCCCACAAGAGACCCAGTACTTC. As protein: CSVQAGLPQETQYF. The whole variable domain, remainder taken from reference TRBV29-1 and TRBJ2-5, is SAVISQKPSRDICQRGTSLTIQCQVDSQVTMMFWYRQQPGQSLTLIATANQGSEATYESGFVIDKFPISRPNLTFSTLTVSNMSPEDSSIYLCSVQAGLPQETQYFGPGTRLLVL.